Below, 14 T cell receptor beta chains from the same sample are listed, as sequenced in a study of T-cell memory formation after mild COVID-19. TCRdb re-called the 5' RACE reads through MiXCR, storing one row per CDR3 protein. The table has roughly 610,000 distinct CDR3 sequences, approximately 15% seen once; the top ten hold 8.1%. Sequenced: PBMCs or a T cell subset sorted from them (not recorded which). The receptors derive from an adult woman who had mild COVID-19 (a few samples of this study predate the infection). Cell type and time point are not known.

The rearrangement links TRBV5-1 to TRBJ2-7; D remains ambiguous. Germline V lookup: CDR1 SGHRS, CDR2 YFSETQ. The V gene lost 2 bases and the J gene lost 0 bases, with 6 bases spanning the gap. The CDR3 has 13 residues. CDR3 sequence: CASSFASSYEQYF. The DNA of the CDR3 is TGCGCCAGCAGCTTCGCGAGCTCCTACGAGCAGTACTTC.

V usage is TRBV12-3 or TRBV12-4 and J usage is TRBJ2-4; TRBD1 matches 11 bases. The CDR3 loop spans 18 amino acids. Trimming cost V 6 bases and J 0 bases; bases outside gene matches: 10. The DNA of the CDR3 is TGTGCCAGCAGCTCCGGACAGGGGGCCCCTCTAGCCAAAAACATTCAGTACTTC. Translating gives CASSSGQGAPLAKNIQYF.

The V gene is TRBV7-2, the J gene TRBJ2-7; 9 bases match TRBD1. The CDR3 extends over 15 amino acids. Germline V gene lookup returns CDR1 SGHTA and CDR2 FQGNSA. The junction had 5 bases not matched to a gene; V was cut back by 4 bases and J by 1 base. Here the CDR3 reads CASSYSGQGSYEQYF. CDR3 sequence (DNA): TGTGCCAGCAGCTACTCGGGACAGGGTTCCTACGAGCAGTACTTC.

This clonotype was counted only a few times. This chain connects TRBV5-1 to TRBJ2-7; 7 bases are a match to TRBD1. The CDR3 is 13 amino acids. V lost 4 bases, J lost 6 bases, and 7 bases stayed unmatched. From germline, CDR1 is SGHRS and CDR2 YFSETQ. CDR3 protein: CASSPQGDFEQYF. As DNA, the CDR3 is TGCGCCAGCAGCCCCCAGGGGGATTTCGAGCAGTACTTC.

This clonotype was seen only a few times. The chain couples TRBV7-6 to TRBJ2-7; possible D gene TRBD2, 6 bases. V was clipped by 4 bases and J by 4 bases, with 29 bases between them. The CDR3 is 19 amino acids. Germline V gives CDR1 SGHVS, CDR2 FNYEAQ. Here the CDR3 reads CASSYKTPVGGSATYEQYF. CDR3 in DNA: TGTGCCAGCAGCTACAAAACCCCAGTGGGAGGTAGCGCGACGTACGAGCAGTACTTC.

As concerns this clonotype: Germline and junction disagree at one end, which may indicate a read error. The rearrangement uses TRBV10-3 and TRBJ2-3, with D possibly TRBD2 on 6 matching bases. CDR1 is ENHRY and CDR2 is SYGVKD in the germline V gene. This CDR3 comprises 16 residues. The CDR3 nucleotides read TGTGCCATCCGCTTACCGACCGGGACTCCCGGAGATACGCAGTGTTTT. Encoded protein: CAIRLPTGTPGDTQCF.

This clonotype occurred a few times. The gene calls are TRBV20-1 and TRBJ2-1; D is unclear. The CDR3 runs to 14 residues. Germline values: CDR1 DFQATT, CDR2 SNEGSKA (reference sequence). The germline V and J ends were trimmed by 2 bases and 4 bases, with 12 bases remaining between them. Here the CDR3 DNA reads TGCAGTGCTAGAAGGGTAGACACTTACAATGAGCAGTTCTTC. Protein sequence: CSARRVDTYNEQFF.

This clonotype has more than one count but fewer than ten. The V gene is TRBV7-9, the J gene TRBJ1-1, with 7 bases lining up with TRBD1. Germline V lookup: CDR1 SEHNR, CDR2 FQNEAQ (reference sequence). The CDR3 has 15 amino acids. V was clipped by 5 bases and J by 6 bases; unmatched bases: 12. CDR3 loop: CASSPRQGRGAEAFF. The CDR3 DNA follows: TGTGCCAGCAGCCCGAGACAGGGCCGAGGAGCTGAAGCTTTCTTT. The complete variable domain, with remaining parts taken from reference TRBV7-9 and TRBJ1-1, reads DTGVSQNPRHKITKRGQNVTFRCDPISEHNRLYWYRQTLGQGPEFLTYFQNEAQLEKSRLLSDRFSAERPKGSFSTLEIQRTEQGDSAMYLCASSPRQGRGAEAFFGQGTRLTVV.

The gene calls are TRBV19 and TRBJ2-2; 7 bases fit TRBD1. CDR1 and CDR2 (germline): LNHDA, SQIVND (reference sequence). V shed 4 bases and J 5 bases; nucleotides not matched to a gene: 10. The CDR3 is made up of 16 amino acids. The CDR3 loop is CASSTAGTEPTGELFF. Here the CDR3 DNA reads TGTGCCAGTAGTACCGCCGGGACAGAGCCAACCGGGGAGCTGTTTTTT.

This sequence joins TRBV12-5 and TRBJ1-1; D not resolved. Germline lookup yields CDR1 LGHNT and CDR2 FRNRAP. The CDR3 is 11 residues long. Trimming took 3 bases from V and 6 from J, leaving 5 bases between them. CDR3 nucleotide sequence: TGTGCTAGTGGTTTACAGCCTGAAGCTTTCTTT. Its translation is CASGLQPEAFF.

V usage is TRBV20-1 and J usage is TRBJ2-1; D ambiguous. Trimming stripped 1 base from V and 6 bases from J, with 13 bases between. This CDR3 region has 14 residues. CDR1 is DFQATT and CDR2 is SNEGSKA in the germline V gene (reference sequence). CDR3 loop: CSARVINRVNEQFF. The CDR3 DNA sequence: TGCAGTGCTAGAGTAATCAATCGCGTCAATGAGCAGTTCTTC.

This chain links TRBV5-6 with TRBJ1-3; D gene ambiguous. This CDR3 has 14 amino acids. V was cut by 1 base and J by 2 bases, with 7 bases left in between. Germline V gene lookup returns CDR1 SGHDT and CDR2 YYEEEE. The CDR3: CASSLRQAGNTIYF. CDR3 in DNA: TGTGCCAGCAGCTTGAGACAAGCTGGAAACACCATATATTTT.

This clonotype showed up just a few times. V is TRBV5-6 and J is TRBJ2-7; D is unclear. Germline CDR1 and CDR2: SGHDT and YYEEEE. This CDR3 region has 13 residues. V was clipped by 1 base and J by 2 bases, with 7 bases between them. The CDR3 nucleotides are TGTGCCAGCAGCTTGATACGAGCCTACGAGCAGTACTTC. Its protein product is CASSLIRAYEQYF.

The V gene is TRBV12-3 or TRBV12-4, the J gene TRBJ2-5; 10 nucleotides line up with TRBD1. Unmatched junction bases numbered 17, after V lost 3 bases and J lost 4 bases. The CDR3 has 19 residues. The CDR3 DNA follows: TGTGCCAGCAGTTTGCAGAAACCCGGGACAGGGGTAGGGGGAGAGACCCAGTACTTC. Translation gives CASSLQKPGTGVGGETQYF.